This is a list of T cell receptor beta chains from one sample in a study of blood T cell dynamics during melanoma immunotherapy. The method was immunoSEQ multiplex PCR; TCRdb's version includes in-frame clones alone and lacks a portion of them. The sample lists some 10,000 clones, 65% to 90% seen once, with roughly 1% in the top ten. This sample comprised blood, obtained from a patient treated with checkpoint blockade. Every receptor here comes from a human donor with melanoma. Both conserved end residues are part of each CDR3. A D gene is named only where the DNA matches it firmly. Size tells how often a clone was seen (once, few, many) or the class of an expanded clone, and some rows leave it out.

clone_size j_call d_call v_call cdr3_aa cdr3_nt
. TRBJ2-1 TRBD2 TRBV5-1 CASSRTSGDHNEQFF TGCGCCAGCAGCAGGACTAGCGGGGACCACAATGAGCAGTTCTTC
. TRBJ2-6 TRBD1 TRBV7-2 CASSLEGGNTHPKTF TGTGCCAGCAGCTTAGAAGGGGGCAATACACACCCTAAGACTTTC
. TRBJ1-4 . TRBV6-1 CARPGAKGTEKLFF TGTGCTCGCCCTGGGGCCAAAGGTACTGAAAAACTGTTTTTT
. TRBJ1-4 . TRBV13 CASSRGHIEEKLFF TGTGCCAGCAGCCGGGGACATATTGAAGAAAAACTGTTTTTT
. TRBJ1-1 TRBD1 TRBV29-1 CSVEEGGQAFF TGCAGCGTTGAAGAAGGGGGCCAAGCTTTCTTT
. TRBJ1-5 . TRBV7-3 CASSLGQAGQPQHF TGTGCCAGCAGCTTAGGGCAGGCCGGGCAGCCCCAGCATTTT
. TRBJ1-4 . TRBV9 CASSVSADKNEKLFF TGTGCCAGCAGCGTATCAGCGGACAAGAATGAAAAACTGTTTTTT
once TRBJ2-3 TRBD2 TRBV7-6 CASSPGLAGGFTDTQYF TGTGCCAGCAGCCCTGGACTAGCGGGGGGGTTCACAGATACGCAGTATTTT
. TRBJ2-3 . TRBV7-9 CASTTGRVSQYF TGTGCCAGCACGACCGGCAGGGTCTCGCAGTATTTT
few TRBJ1-1 . TRBV2 CASSGAVMNTEAFF TGTGCCAGCAGTGGCGCAGTGATGAACACTGAAGCTTTCTTT
. TRBJ2-1 . TRBV15 CATSKGKGSSYNEQFF TGTGCCACCAGCAAGGGGAAGGGGAGCTCCTACAATGAGCAGTTCTTC
few TRBJ1-6 TRBD1 TRBV29-1 CSVRQGDNSPLHF TGCAGCGTTCGACAGGGGGATAATTCACCCCTCCACTTT
. TRBJ1-1 . TRBV7-9 CASSLGGGMNTEAFF TGTGCCAGCAGCTTAGGAGGGGGAATGAACACTGAAGCTTTCTTT
. TRBJ2-3 TRBD2 TRBV4-2 CASRLTGGVTDTQYF TGTGCCAGCAGACTCACCGGGGGGGTAACAGATACGCAGTATTTT
. TRBJ1-5 TRBD1 TRBV5-1 CASSLGTGDQPQHF TGCGCCAGCAGCCTGGGGACAGGGGATCAGCCCCAGCATTTT
once TRBJ1-1 . TRBV10-3 CAISESGFMNTEAFF TGTGCCATCAGTGAGTCGGGGTTTATGAACACTGAAGCTTTCTTT
. TRBJ2-6 . TRBV5-1 CASSKGTPGGASGANVLTF TGCGCCAGCAGCAAAGGGACACCTGGAGGGGCATCTGGGGCCAACGTCCTGACTTTC
once TRBJ1-5 . TRBV12-5 CASAPVTDQPQHF TGTGCTAGTGCCCCGGTCACGGATCAGCCCCAGCATTTT
. TRBJ2-7 . TRBV6-1 CASSGGAWDEQYF TGTGCCAGCAGTGGAGGGGCCTGGGACGAGCAGTACTTC
. TRBJ2-2 . TRBV7-9 CASSHAANTGELFF TGTGCCAGCAGCCACGCAGCGAACACCGGGGAGCTGTTTTTT
. TRBJ2-2 TRBD2 TRBV19 CASSIGGGARTGELFF TGTGCCAGTAGTATCGGCGGGGGGGCCCGTACCGGGGAGCTGTTTTTT
. TRBJ1-5 . TRBV5-1 CASSLREQPQHF TGCGCCAGCAGCCTGAGGGAACAGCCCCAGCATTTT
. TRBJ2-5 TRBD2 TRBV7-2 CASSLESSGGRETQYF TGTGCCAGCAGCTTAGAGTCTAGCGGGGGGCGAGAGACCCAGTACTTC
. TRBJ2-5 . TRBV4-3 CASSQDTSRETQYF TGCGCCAGCAGCCAAGATACGTCGAGAGAGACCCAGTACTTC
. TRBJ1-2 . TRBV6-5 CASRGGHGRGYTF TGTGCCAGCAGGGGGGGGCACGGAAGAGGCTACACCTTC
. TRBJ1-2 . TRBV7-6 CASSLVGGAYGYTF TGTGCCAGCAGCTTAGTAGGAGGGGCCTATGGCTACACCTTC
. TRBJ1-2 . TRBV14 CASSQEIDYGYTF TGTGCCAGCAGCCAAGAAATTGATTATGGCTACACCTTC
. TRBJ2-5 . TRBV5-6 CASSFDSRRAQYF TGTGCCAGCAGCTTCGACAGCCGCAGGGCCCAGTACTTC
. TRBJ1-2 . TRBV2 CASSRSGVYGYTF TGTGCCAGCAGTAGGTCCGGGGTCTATGGCTACACCTTC
. TRBJ2-5 . TRBV7-7 CASSLGRGAQETQYF TGTGCTAGCAGCTTAGGTCGGGGGGCCCAAGAGACCCAGTACTTC
. TRBJ2-7 TRBD1 TRBV7-2 CASSFGQGYEQYF TGTGCCAGCAGCTTCGGACAGGGCTACGAGCAGTACTTC
. TRBJ2-7 TRBD2 TRBV4-1 CASSQERLAGAYEQYF TGCGCCAGCAGCCAAGAGAGACTAGCGGGTGCCTACGAGCAGTACTTC
. TRBJ2-3 . TRBV7-9 CASSLGAYRTDTQYF TGTGCCAGCAGCTTAGGAGCGTACCGCACAGATACGCAGTATTTT
. TRBJ2-3 . TRBV7-2 CASSLDLGPDTQYF TGTGCCAGCAGCTTAGACCTAGGCCCAGATACGCAGTATTTT
once TRBJ2-1 TRBD1 TRBV29-1 CSVERQGIYNEQFF TGCAGCGTTGAACGACAGGGGATCTACAATGAGCAGTTCTTC
. TRBJ2-1 . TRBV25-1 CASSEWQGGGEQFF TGTGCCAGCAGTGAATGGCAGGGTGGCGGTGAGCAGTTCTTC
. TRBJ2-1 TRBD2 TRBV10-3 CAISGQPITSDRRINEQFF TGTGCCATCAGTGGCCAGCCCATTACTAGCGACCGAAGAATCAATGAGCAGTTCTTC
. TRBJ1-2 TRBD1 TRBV7-9 CASSRGQGGGYGYTF TGTGCCAGCAGTCGCGGACAGGGTGGGGGCTATGGCTACACCTTC
. TRBJ2-1 . TRBV10-3 CAIRPDGGADEQFF TGTGCCATCAGGCCTGATGGAGGGGCTGATGAGCAGTTCTTC
. TRBJ2-7 . TRBV30 CAWTLDGSYEQYF TGTGCCTGGACCCTGGACGGGTCCTACGAGCAGTACTTC
. TRBJ2-3 TRBD2 TRBV10-3 CAIRGGLVSDTQYF TGTGCCATCAGGGGGGGGTTAGTCTCAGATACGCAGTATTTT
. TRBJ1-4 . TRBV7-2 CASSFTSGGREKLFF TGTGCCAGCAGTTTTACCTCGGGGGGAAGGGAAAAACTGTTTTTT
. TRBJ2-5 TRBD2 TRBV10-2 CASSPVAGGREQYF TGCGCCAGCTCCCCCGTAGCGGGGGGGCGAGAGCAGTACTTC
once TRBJ2-5 . TRBV28 CASSLNSGGRAQETQYF TGTGCCAGCAGTTTAAACTCTGGTGGAAGGGCCCAAGAGACCCAGTACTTC
. TRBJ1-2 TRBD1 TRBV9 CASSVDSGQGARGYTF TGTGCCAGCAGCGTAGACTCGGGACAGGGGGCTCGTGGCTACACCTTC
. TRBJ2-5 . TRBV5-1 CASSLGWQGRKETQYF TGCGCCAGCAGCTTGGGGTGGCAGGGGCGGAAAGAGACCCAGTACTTC
. TRBJ2-7 . TRBV25-1 CASSDRITAYEQYF TGTGCCAGCAGTGATCGGATCACTGCCTACGAGCAGTACTTC
once TRBJ2-2 TRBD2 TRBV7-2 CASSPLPLAANTGELFF TGTGCCAGCAGCCCCCTGCCGCTAGCGGCTAACACCGGGGAGCTGTTTTTT
. TRBJ1-3 . TRBV5-4 CASSLGANSGNTIYF TGTGCCAGCAGCTTAGGGGCCAACTCTGGAAACACCATATATTTT
. TRBJ2-3 TRBD1 TRBV18 CASYRTGGFTDTQYF TGTGCCAGCTACAGGACAGGGGGGTTTACAGATACGCAGTATTTT
. TRBJ2-5 . TRBV19 CASSIGGSQETQYF TGTGCCAGTAGTATAGGGGGGAGTCAAGAGACCCAGTACTTC